These 31 T cell receptor beta chains were all obtained from the same sample, sequenced in a study of cytomegalovirus exposure and HLA in healthy donors. PCR used 60 Vbeta primers and 13 Jbeta primers. Data came from immunoSEQ multiplex PCR; TCRdb stores just in-frame clones and leaves some out. This repertoire includes 50,000 to 60,000 clones. Source material: PBMCs. The receptors derive from a male donor in good health and CMV-seronegative.

J is TRBJ2-6 and V is TRBV23-1, with 10 bases that match TRBD1. TRBV23-1 is an ORF, and what it does is uncertain. V lost 11 bases and J lost 4; bases outside the gene matches: 11. This CDR3 is 16 amino acids long. In nucleotides, the CDR3 is TGCGCCCTCCAAGGGGGACAGGGGACCGGGGCCAACGTCCTGACTTTC. This sequence encodes CALQGGQGTGANVLTF.

The rearrangement uses TRBV5-4 and TRBJ2-2; 8 positions agree with TRBD1. There are 15 residues in the CDR3. The germline gives CDR1 SGHNT, CDR2 YYREEE (reference sequence). V lost 5 bases and J lost 4; bases outside the gene matches: 7. The CDR3 reads CASRAGGAGTGELFF. CDR3 in DNA: TGTGCCAGCAGGGCAGGGGGCGCGGGCACCGGGGAGCTGTTTTTT.

The V call is TRBV30, the J call TRBJ2-3; TRBD1 agrees at 7 bases. CDR1 and CDR2 from the germline V gene are GTSNPN and SVGIG (reference sequence). This CDR3 is built from 14 residues. V shed 4 bases and J 5 bases; nucleotides not matched to a gene: 9. The CDR3: CAWNPQGREDTQYF. The DNA for the CDR3 is TGTGCCTGGAATCCACAGGGGCGAGAAGATACGCAGTATTTT.

The J gene is TRBJ1-2, the V gene TRBV7-2, with D possibly TRBD1 on 5 matching bases. The germline CDR1 and CDR2 sequences are SGHTA and FQGNSA. V lost 3 bases and J 4 bases, leaving 9 bases between the germline ends. The CDR3 loop spans 13 amino acids. This CDR3 reads CASSFQGAYGYTF. The DNA of the CDR3 is TGTGCCAGCAGCTTTCAGGGTGCCTATGGCTACACCTTC.

The chain carries TRBV6-5 and TRBJ1-6, with 7 bases identical to TRBD1. Germline V gene data show CDR1 as MNHEY and CDR2 as SVGAGI. This CDR3 has 16 residues. After removal of 2 bases from V and 6 bases from J, the junction contained 7 bases not matched to a gene. The CDR3 DNA reads as TGTGCCAGCAGTTACCGCCGGACAGGACTTAATTCACCCCTCCACTTT. Translating it yields CASSYRRTGLNSPLHF.

J is TRBJ2-7 and V is TRBV6-1, with 7 bases identical to TRBD1. The V gene end was trimmed by 6 bases and the J gene end by 6 bases; junction bases not matched to a gene: 8. Germline V lookup: CDR1 MNHNS, CDR2 SASEGT. The length of the CDR3 is 13 residues. CDR3 nucleotide sequence: TGTGCCAGCAGCGCTCGGACAGGCTGCGAGCAGTACTTC. It is translated as CASSARTGCEQYF.

Turning to this clone: Other DNA variants within this sample encode the same CDR3. The genes are TRBV13 and TRBJ2-1, with D possibly being TRBD1 (6 bases). The V gene lost 4 bases and the J gene lost 12 bases, with 13 bases spanning the gap. Germline V gene data show CDR1 as PRHDT and CDR2 as FYEKMQ (reference sequence). This CDR3 is built from 12 residues. CDR3 sequence: CASSSGRGGQFF. Written as DNA, the CDR3 is TGTGCCAGCAGCTCGGGGCGAGGGGGGCAGTTCTTC.

The chain has TRBV6-5 and TRBJ1-5; TRBD1 matches at 9 bases. The CDR3 loop spans 14 amino acids. In germline, CDR1 is MNHEY, CDR2 SVGAGI. With 6 bases clipped from V and 4 bases from J, the junction kept 4 bases outside the gene matches. CDR3 loop: CASSWTGENQPQHF. CDR3 bases: TGTGCCAGCAGCTGGACAGGGGAAAATCAGCCCCAGCATTTT.

The chain employs TRBV6-7 and TRBJ1-3; D unclear. TRBV6-7 is classed as an ORF, of uncertain function. The CDR3 is 13 amino acids. V lost 7 bases and J lost 8, with 15 bases in between. The CDR3: CASNGKGPHTIYF. CDR3 nucleotides: TGTGCCAGCAACGGGAAGGGCCCACACACCATATATTTT.

This chain links TRBV27 with TRBJ1-4; D unclear. V was clipped by 5 bases and J by 0 bases, with 10 bases between them. CDR1 MNHEY and CDR2 SMNVEV come from the germline V gene (reference sequence). The CDR3 loop spans 15 amino acids. The DNA of the CDR3 is TGTGCCAGCAGTCCTTACGGTGCAACTAATGAAAAACTGTTTTTT. This encodes CASSPYGATNEKLFF. Based on the CDR3 plus reference TRBV27 and TRBJ1-4, the full variable domain is EAQVTQNPRYLITVTGKKLTVTCSQNMNHEYMSWYRQDPGLGLRQIYYSMNVEVTDKGDVPEGYKVSRKEKRNFPLILESPSPNQTSLYFCASSPYGATNEKLFFGSGTQLSVL.

The chain employs TRBV6-6 and TRBJ1-2, with 7 bases identical to TRBD1. CDR3 length: 13 amino acids. V was clipped by 5 bases and J by 6 bases; unmatched bases: 6. Germline V CDR1 and CDR2: MNHNY, SVGAGI (reference sequence). Here the CDR3 DNA reads TGTGCCAGCAGTCCCCGAGGACAGGATGGCTACACCTTC. This sequence encodes CASSPRGQDGYTF.

The V gene is TRBV27, the J gene TRBJ2-7, with 9 bases that match TRBD1. The ends lost 7 bases at V and 3 bases at J; junction bases unmatched: 13. In germline, CDR1 is MNHEY, CDR2 SMNVEV (reference sequence). The CDR3 consists of 16 residues. CDR3 loop: CASKRSLRDRVYEQYF. CDR3 bases: TGTGCCAGCAAACGATCACTCCGGGACAGGGTCTACGAGCAGTACTTC.

The chain has TRBV30 and TRBJ2-7; maybe TRBD2 (6 bases). Germline CDR1 GTSNPN, CDR2 SVGIG (reference sequence). The CDR3 has 13 residues. Trimming pared 5 bases from V and 3 bases from J, leaving 14 bases between. CDR3 nucleotide sequence: TGTGCCTGGGAGGAGGGGTCCGGCTACGAGCAGTACTTC. Protein product: CAWEEGSGYEQYF.

V gene TRBV4-3 combines with J gene TRBJ1-1; D remains ambiguous. CDR1 and CDR2 (germline): LGHNA, YSLEER. V was shortened by 1 base and J by 3 bases, with 6 bases between the two germline ends. This CDR3 has 13 amino acids. The chain's CDR3 is CASSQASYTEAFF. In nucleotides, the CDR3 is TGCGCCAGCAGCCAAGCCAGTTACACTGAAGCTTTCTTT.

The chain links TRBV18 to TRBJ2-1; D unclear. The V and J ends lost 2 bases and 9 bases respectively, with 8 bases between them. CDR3 length equals 12 residues. Germline V gene data show CDR1 as KGHSH and CDR2 as LQKENI. CDR3 sequence reads: CASSPSMVEQFF. CDR3 in DNA: TGTGCCAGCTCACCAAGCATGGTTGAGCAGTTCTTC.

The V and J genes are TRBV15 and TRBJ2-7, with 7 bases fitting TRBD1. The CDR3 is 14 amino acids. J was trimmed by 6 bases and V by 1 base; bases with no gene match: 6. Per germline, CDR1 LNHNV and CDR2 YYDKDF (reference sequence). The DNA for the CDR3 is TGTGCCACCAGCAGAGCAGGGGGTAACGCCGAGCAGTACTTC. The encoded protein is CATSRAGGNAEQYF.

This rearrangement joins TRBV5-4 to TRBJ1-6; maybe TRBD1 (5 bases). Between the trimmed V and J ends, which lost 4 bases and 10 bases, there was a span of 12 bases. The length of the CDR3 is 13 residues. The germline V gene encodes CDR1 SGHNT and CDR2 YYREEE (reference sequence). The CDR3: CASSPGQKSPLHF. DNA of the CDR3: TGTGCCAGCAGCCCCGGACAAAAATCACCCCTCCACTTT.

This chain uses TRBV25-1 with TRBJ2-7; D unresolved. The germline V and J ends were trimmed by 3 bases and 12 bases, with 12 bases remaining between them. Germline assignment: CDR1 MGHDK and CDR2 SYGVNS. The CDR3 loop spans 11 amino acids. DNA for the CDR3: TGTGCCAGCAGTGAGGGTTATAGCATGTACTTC. This gives the protein CASSEGYSMYF.

The genes are TRBV6-6 and TRBJ1-2; D gene unclear. The CDR3 has 13 amino acids. V dropped 1 base and J dropped 8 bases, with 11 bases sitting between them. Germline V gives CDR1 MNHNY, CDR2 SVGAGI (reference sequence). The CDR3 DNA sequence: TGTGCCAGCAGTTACTTTGGGCCCCTCGGCTACACCTTC. It encodes CASSYFGPLGYTF.

This sequence joins TRBV30 and TRBJ2-1; 7 bases map to TRBD1. Germline trimming cut 0 bases from V and 6 bases from J; bases unmatched to any gene: 8. This CDR3 region has 15 residues. Germline V lookup: CDR1 GTSNPN, CDR2 SVGIG (reference sequence). The CDR3 loop reads CAWSVEGKGANEQFF. Here the CDR3 DNA reads TGTGCCTGGAGTGTAGAGGGGAAGGGGGCCAATGAGCAGTTCTTC.

The rearrangement uses TRBV4-1 and TRBJ2-6; tentative D call: TRBD1 (6 bases). V lost 3 bases, J lost 0 bases, and 9 bases lay in between. The CDR3 extends over 16 amino acids. The V gene's germline CDR1 is MGHRA and CDR2 YSYEKL. The CDR3 nucleotides read TGCGCCAGCAGCCAGAGGGACATCTCTGGGGCCAACGTCCTGACTTTC. It specifies CASSQRDISGANVLTF.

The chain uses TRBV21-1 and TRBJ1-2; TRBD1, the table's D call, was not compared with the DNA. TRBV21-1 is recorded as a pseudogene. This CDR3 contains 16 residues. The CDR3 DNA is TGTGCCAGCAGCAAACTTGGTCCAGTGCTGTCCTATGGCTACACCTTC. It specifies CASSKLGPVLSYGYTF.

The V and J genes are TRBV6-6 and TRBJ1-5; D perhaps matches TRBD1 (6 bases). Germline CDR1 reads MNHNY; CDR2 reads SVGAGI (reference sequence). The CDR3 contains 15 residues. The germline V and J ends were trimmed by 6 bases and 0 bases, with 12 bases remaining between them. In DNA form, the CDR3 reads TGTGCCAGCAGACCCCAGGGGTATAGCAATCAGCCCCAGCATTTT. Its translation is CASRPQGYSNQPQHF.

Remarks on this clone: One junction end does not reproduce the germline sequence, and a read error may be involved. The same CDR3 is also encoded by other DNA sequences in this sample. This chain joins TRBV5-1 and TRBJ1-6, with a possible D match to TRBD1 (5 bases). Germline CDR1 reads SGHRS; CDR2 reads YFSETQ. This CDR3 has 16 residues. Written as DNA, the CDR3 is TGCGCCAGCAGCTTGGACCCAGGGATCTATAATTCACCCCTACACTTT. The encoded protein is CASSLDPGIYNSPLHF.

The V and J genes are TRBV28 and TRBJ1-5; 9 nucleotides line up with TRBD1. After removal of 0 bases from V and 0 bases from J, the junction contained 9 bases not matched to a gene. Germline assignment: CDR1 MDHEN and CDR2 SYDVKM. The CDR3 loop spans 19 amino acids. CDR3 amino acids: CASSLWGDREIYSNQPQHF. For the CDR3, the DNA is TGTGCCAGCAGTTTATGGGGGGACAGGGAGATTTATAGCAATCAGCCCCAGCATTTT.

The gene calls are TRBV30 and TRBJ2-5, with D possibly being TRBD1 (7 bases). The germline V gene encodes CDR1 GTSNPN and CDR2 SVGIG (reference sequence). This CDR3 contains 15 residues. The germline V and J ends were trimmed by 8 bases and 2 bases, with 21 bases remaining between them. In DNA, the CDR3 is TGTGCCGGGGGGAGGCAGGGGGGATTACAAGAGACCCAGTACTTC. Protein: CAGGRQGGLQETQYF. The full variable domain, with the rest looked up from reference TRBV30 and TRBJ2-5, is SQTIHQWPATLVQPVGSPLSLECTVEGTSNPNLYWYRQAAGRGLQLLFYSVGIGQISSEVPQNLSASRPQDRQFILSSKKLLLSDSGFYLCAGGRQGGLQETQYFGPGTRLLVL.

This chain uses TRBV7-2 with TRBJ2-5, with D perhaps matching TRBD1 (6 bases). V lost 5 bases to trimming and J lost 4 bases, with 14 bases between them. The CDR3 contains 14 residues. The V gene's germline CDR1 is SGHTA and CDR2 FQGNSA. CDR3: CASSPQGSGETQYF. CDR3 nucleotides: TGTGCCAGCAGCCCCCAGGGGAGTGGAGAGACCCAGTACTTC.

The chain uses TRBV29-1 and TRBJ2-3; D possibly corresponds to TRBD2 (6 bases). V lost 4 bases, J lost 2 bases, and 10 bases lay in between. In germline, CDR1 is SQVTM, CDR2 ANQGSEA. The CDR3 has 13 residues. The CDR3 sequence is CSVVGGYTDTQYF. In nucleotides, the CDR3 is TGCAGCGTTGTAGGAGGGTACACAGATACGCAGTATTTT.

The rearrangement uses TRBV6-1 and TRBJ2-1; 9 nucleotides align to TRBD2. J gave up 4 bases and V 2 bases, and 6 bases lay outside the gene matches. Germline assignment: CDR1 MNHNS and CDR2 SASEGT. The CDR3 sequence is 16 residues long. The CDR3 protein is CASSESASGVYNEQFF. The CDR3 region has the DNA TGTGCCAGCAGTGAATCCGCTAGCGGGGTTTACAATGAGCAGTTCTTC.

The J gene is TRBJ1-1, the V gene TRBV6-5; TRBD1 matches 7 bases. This CDR3 region has 13 residues. Germline CDR1 is MNHEY and CDR2 is SVGAGI. The ends lost 7 bases at V and 5 bases at J; junction bases unmatched: 7. CDR3 sequence: CASTLTGSTEAFF. Written as DNA, the CDR3 is TGTGCCAGCACCCTGACAGGGAGTACTGAAGCTTTCTTT.

The chain is built from TRBV4-2 and TRBJ1-3; D gene ambiguous. This CDR3 is built from 12 residues. The V gene lost 6 bases and the J gene lost 4 bases, with 7 bases spanning the gap. Germline V gives CDR1 LGHNA, CDR2 YNFKEQ. The CDR3 spells CASRMEGNTIYF. The CDR3 DNA follows: TGTGCCAGCAGGATGGAGGGAAACACCATATATTTT.